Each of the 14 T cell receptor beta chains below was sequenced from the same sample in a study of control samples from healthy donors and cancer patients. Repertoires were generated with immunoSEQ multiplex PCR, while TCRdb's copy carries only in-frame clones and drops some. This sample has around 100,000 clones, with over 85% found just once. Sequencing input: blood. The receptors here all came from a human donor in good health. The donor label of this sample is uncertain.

DNA of the CDR3: TGTGCCAGCAGAGGGTTAGGGGTGGGCAATCAGCCCCAGCATTTT. This encodes CASRGLGVGNQPQHF. V gene TRBV6-5 combines with J gene TRBJ1-5, with a weak D call TRBD1 (5 bases). This CDR3 is built from 15 residues. Germline values: CDR1 MNHEY, CDR2 SVGAGI. Trimming left V 6 bases short and J 2 bases short, with 14 bases between.

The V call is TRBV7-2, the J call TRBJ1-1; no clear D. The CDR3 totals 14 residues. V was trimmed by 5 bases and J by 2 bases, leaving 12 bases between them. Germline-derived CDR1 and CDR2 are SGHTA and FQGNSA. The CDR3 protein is CASSILPGNTEAFF. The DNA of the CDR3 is TGTGCCAGCAGCATCCTCCCAGGAAACACTGAAGCTTTCTTT.

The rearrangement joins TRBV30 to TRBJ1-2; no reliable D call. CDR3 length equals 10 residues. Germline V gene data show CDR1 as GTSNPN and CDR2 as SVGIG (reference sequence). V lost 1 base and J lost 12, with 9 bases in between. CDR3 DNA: TGTGCCTGGAGTGGGGCCGATCACACCTTC. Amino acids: CAWSGADHTF.

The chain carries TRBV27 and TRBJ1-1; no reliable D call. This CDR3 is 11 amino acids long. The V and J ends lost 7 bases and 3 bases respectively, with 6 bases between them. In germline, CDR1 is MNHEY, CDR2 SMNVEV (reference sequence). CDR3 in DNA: TGTGCCAGCACATCCTACACTGAAGCTTTCTTT. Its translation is CASTSYTEAFF.

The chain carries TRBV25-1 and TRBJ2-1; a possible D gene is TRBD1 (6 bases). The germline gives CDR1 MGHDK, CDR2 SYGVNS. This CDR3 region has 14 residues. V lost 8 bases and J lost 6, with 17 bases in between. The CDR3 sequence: CASGDTEGGNEQFF. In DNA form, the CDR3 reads TGTGCCAGCGGGGACACCGAAGGCGGCAATGAGCAGTTCTTC.

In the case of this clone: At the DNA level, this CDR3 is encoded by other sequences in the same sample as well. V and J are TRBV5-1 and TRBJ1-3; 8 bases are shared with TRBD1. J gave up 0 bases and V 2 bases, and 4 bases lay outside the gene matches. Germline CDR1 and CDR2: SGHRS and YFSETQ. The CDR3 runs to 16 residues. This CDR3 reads CASSLQGGGSGNTIYF. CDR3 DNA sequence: TGCGCCAGCAGCTTACAGGGGGGTGGCTCTGGAAACACCATATATTTT.

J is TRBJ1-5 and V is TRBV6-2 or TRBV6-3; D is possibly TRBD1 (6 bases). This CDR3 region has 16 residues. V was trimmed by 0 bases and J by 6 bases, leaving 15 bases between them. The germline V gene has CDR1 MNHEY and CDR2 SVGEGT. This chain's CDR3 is CASSYSLGGMGQPQHF. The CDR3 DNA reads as TGTGCCAGCAGTTACTCGTTGGGGGGCATGGGTCAGCCCCAGCATTTT.

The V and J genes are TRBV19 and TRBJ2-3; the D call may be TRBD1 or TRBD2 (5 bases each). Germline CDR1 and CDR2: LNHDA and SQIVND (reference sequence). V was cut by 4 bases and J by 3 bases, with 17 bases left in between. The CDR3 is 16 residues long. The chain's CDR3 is CASSTRRPGGTDTQYF. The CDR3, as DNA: TGTGCCAGTAGTACCCGCCGGCCTGGGGGTACAGATACGCAGTATTTT.

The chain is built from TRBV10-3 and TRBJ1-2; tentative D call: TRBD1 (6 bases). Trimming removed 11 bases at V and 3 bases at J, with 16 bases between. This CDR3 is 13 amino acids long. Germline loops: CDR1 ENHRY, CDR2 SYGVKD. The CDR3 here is CAVSTRGDYGYTF. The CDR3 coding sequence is TGTGCCGTATCGACCAGGGGCGACTATGGCTACACCTTC.

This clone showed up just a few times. DNA of the CDR3: TGTGCCAGCAGCCAACCGCCCCTTAGGGGCTACACCTTC. It yields the protein CASSQPPLRGYTF. The genes are TRBV3-1 (or the pseudogene TRBV3-2) and TRBJ1-2; D not resolved. The CDR3 is 13 residues long. The germline V and J ends were trimmed by 2 bases and 8 bases, with 12 bases remaining between them. Per germline, CDR1 LGHDT and CDR2 YNNKEL (reference sequence).

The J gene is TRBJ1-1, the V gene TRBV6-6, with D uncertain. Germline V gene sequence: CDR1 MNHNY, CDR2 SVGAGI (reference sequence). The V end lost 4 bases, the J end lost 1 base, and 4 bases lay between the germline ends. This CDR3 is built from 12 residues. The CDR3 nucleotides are TGTGCCAGCAGTTTCCAGAACACTGAAGCTTTCTTT. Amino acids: CASSFQNTEAFF.

CDR3 bases: TGCGCCAGCAGCCAAAGAATACAGGGCCCCAATTCACCCCTCCACTTT. This encodes CASSQRIQGPNSPLHF. V is TRBV4-1 and J is TRBJ1-6; perhaps TRBD1 as D (6 bases). The V end lost 2 bases, the J end lost 7 bases, and 15 bases lay between the germline ends. The CDR3 loop spans 16 amino acids. Germline V gene lookup returns CDR1 MGHRA and CDR2 YSYEKL.

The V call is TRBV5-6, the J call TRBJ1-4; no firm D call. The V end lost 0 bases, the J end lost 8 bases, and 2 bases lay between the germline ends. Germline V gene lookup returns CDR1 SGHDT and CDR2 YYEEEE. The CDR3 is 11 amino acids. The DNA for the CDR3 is TGTGCCAGCAGCTTGGGCGAAAAACTGTTTTTT. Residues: CASSLGEKLFF.

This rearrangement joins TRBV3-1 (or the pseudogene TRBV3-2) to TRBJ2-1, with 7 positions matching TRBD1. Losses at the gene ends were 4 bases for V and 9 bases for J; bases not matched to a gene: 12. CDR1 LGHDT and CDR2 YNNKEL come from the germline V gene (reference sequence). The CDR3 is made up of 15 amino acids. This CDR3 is CASSPPGTADIEQFF. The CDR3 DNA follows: TGTGCCAGCAGCCCCCCCGGGACAGCGGATATTGAGCAGTTCTTC.